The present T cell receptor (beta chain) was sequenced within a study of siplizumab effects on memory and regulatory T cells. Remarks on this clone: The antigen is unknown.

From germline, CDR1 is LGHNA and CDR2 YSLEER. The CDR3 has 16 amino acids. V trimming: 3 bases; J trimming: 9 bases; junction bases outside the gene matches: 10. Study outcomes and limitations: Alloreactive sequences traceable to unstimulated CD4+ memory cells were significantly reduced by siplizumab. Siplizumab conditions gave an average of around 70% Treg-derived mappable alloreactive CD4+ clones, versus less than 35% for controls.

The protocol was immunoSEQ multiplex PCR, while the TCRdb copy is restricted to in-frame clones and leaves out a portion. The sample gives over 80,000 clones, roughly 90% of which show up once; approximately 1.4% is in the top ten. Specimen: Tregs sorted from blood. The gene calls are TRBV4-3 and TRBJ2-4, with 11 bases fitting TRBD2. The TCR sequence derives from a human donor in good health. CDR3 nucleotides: TGCGCCAGCAGCCAGCATATAGCGGGGGGGCAAAGCATTCAGTACTTC. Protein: CASSQHIAGGQSIQYF.